One T cell receptor (beta chain) is described in this entry. What it binds is unknown. Unique molecular identifiers were present in the TCR beta cDNA libraries. T cells numbering about 0.85 to 11 million yielded cDNA molecules that totaled about 500,000. TCRdb re-analysed the PCR reads in MiXCR, keeping a single row per CDR3 protein. In the table there are 800,000 to 950,000 distinct CDR3 sequences, approximately 53% of which are singletons. This specimen comes from a study of post-analysis software for immune sequencing data. Looking at the study overall: Included among the disease courses, which were recorded for the cohort, were relapsing-remitting, secondary progressive and progressive-relapsing multiple sclerosis.

Germline values: CDR1 LGHNT, CDR2 FRNRAP. There are 15 residues in the CDR3. Trimming removed 6 bases at V and 3 bases at J, with 15 bases between. Study-wide results and limits: TRBV segments more frequent in patients than in controls numbered roughly 5 and included TRBV5-6, TRBV5-1 and TRBV20-1. F-measure co-clustering was strong for batch-matched samples. People with multiple sclerosis had a significantly lower normalized Chao1 diversity than controls did.

This sequence joins TRBV12-5 and TRBJ2-1, with TRBD2 as a possible D gene (6 bases). Sequencing used blood. The sequence came from a girl aged 5 to 17 with multiple sclerosis. The DNA of the CDR3 is TGTGCTAGTGGGACCGGGACTTCCATCTACAATGAGCAGTTCTTC. The encoded protein is CASGTGTSIYNEQFF.